Below, 24 T cell receptor beta chains from the same sample are listed, as sequenced in a study of tumor-infiltrating lymphocytes in primary liver carcinoma. The tissue used was unsorted bulk material of about 19-33 mg. RNA and DNA were co-extracted from it with the AllPrep DNA/RNA mini kit. TCR beta cDNA was prepared out of roughly 490 ng total RNA by means of a constant-region primer. The TCR beta library was amplified through three nested multiplex PCR rounds in a modified ARM-PCR procedure. Amplification in the first two PCR rounds was performed using TRBV1-TRBV30 forward primers and a C-beta reverse primer for roughly 9 cycles each. TCRdb independently ran MiXCR on the multiplex PCR reads; one entry per CDR3 protein. Among under 150,000 distinct CDR3 sequences listed, under 70% were seen once. Source material: tumor-adjacent normal liver tissue. The receptors stem from a woman aged 55-69 years with primary liver carcinoma and hepatitis B virus infection.

The gene calls are TRBV12-3 or TRBV12-4 and TRBJ1-2; 7 bases are a match to TRBD1. CDR3 length: 14 amino acids. The CDR3: CVISIRQGGEGYTF. The CDR3 nucleotides are TGTGTCATCAGTATTCGACAGGGTGGAGAGGGCTACACCTTC.

Remarks on this clonotype: This may be a read error, as it is one base from a much larger clone. This chain joins TRBV5-1 and TRBJ2-7; 7 positions match TRBD1. CDR3 length: 15 amino acids. V was clipped by 5 bases and J by 2 bases; unmatched bases: 10. CDR1 SGHRS and CDR2 YFSETQ come from the germline V gene. CDR3 in DNA: TGCGCCAGCAGACCCGGACAGGAAGGTACCTACGAGCAGTACTTC. Its protein product is CASRPGQEGTYEQYF. The full variable domain, in which reference TRBV5-1 and TRBJ2-7 provide the parts outside the CDR3, is KAGVTQTPRYLIKTRGQQVTLSCSPISGHRSVSWYQQTPGQGLQFLFEYFSETQRNKGNFPGRFSGRQFSNSRSEMNVSTLELGDSALYLCASRPGQEGTYEQYFGPGTRLTVT.

Of note for this clonotype: A junction end diverges from the germline sequence, so it may reflect a read error. The rearrangement uses TRBV29-1 and TRBJ2-3, with D maybe TRBD1 (6 bases). The length of the CDR3 is 13 residues. The germline V gene encodes CDR1 SQVTM and CDR2 ANQGSEA. This chain's CDR3 is CSVESPRGYTQSF. CDR3 DNA: TGCAGCGTTGAATCTCCTAGGGGGTATACGCAGTCTTTT.

On this clonotype itself: At one of its ends the junction is not consistent with the germline gene, which may arise from a read error. The rearrangement uses TRBV6-2 or TRBV6-3 and TRBJ2-1, with D possibly called TRBD1 or TRBD2 (5 bases each). Per germline, CDR1 MNHEY and CDR2 SVGEGT. CDR3 length: 15 residues. CDR3 sequence: CASWGYSSYYNEQFF. The CDR3 coding sequence is TGTGCCAGTTGGGGGTACTCATCGTACTACAATGAACAGTTCTTC.

The chain couples TRBV6-5 to TRBJ2-1; D might be TRBD1 (6 bases). The J call is uncertain, as TRBJ2-7 better fits the DNA end. This CDR3 comprises 14 residues. Germline values: CDR1 MNHEY, CDR2 SVGAGI. The CDR3 coding sequence is TGTGCCAGCAGTTACTCGCGAGGTAGGGGGGAGCAGTACTTC. It encodes CASSYSRGRGEQYF.

A word on this clonotype: The junction shows a germline mismatch at one end, possibly a read error. The V and J genes are TRBV6-1 and TRBJ1-6, with D unresolved. Per germline, CDR1 MNHNS and CDR2 SASEGT. There are 16 residues in the CDR3. CDR3 nucleotides: TGTGCCAGCACCAACCCCCAGGTTGGGGAGAATTCACCCCTCAACTTT. Protein product: CASTNPQVGENSPLNF.

In regard to this clonotype: This sequence may be a read error, since a much larger clone differs from it by one base. This chain links TRBV5-1 with TRBJ1-5; D not certain. The CDR3 is 14 amino acids. The germline CDR1 and CDR2 sequences are SGHRS and YFSETQ. CDR3 DNA sequence: TGCGCCAGCAACTTGGCCCCTGGGGATCAGCCCCAGCATTTT. Protein sequence: CASNLAPGDQPQHF. Full variable domain (missing parts from reference TRBV5-1 and TRBJ1-5): KAGVTQTPRYLIKTRGQQVTLSCSPISGHRSVSWYQQTPGQGLQFLFEYFSETQRNKGNFPGRFSGRQFSNSRSEMNVSTLELGDSALYLCASNLAPGDQPQHFGDGTRLSIL.

This clonotype was counted many times. V usage is TRBV6-5 and J usage is TRBJ2-7; 7 nucleotides line up with TRBD2. CDR3 length: 17 amino acids. V shed 0 bases, J shed 7 bases, and the junction held 15 bases outside the gene matches. CDR1 and CDR2 (germline): MNHEY, SVGAGI. The CDR3 sequence is CASSYSGGSPAVWEQYF. The DNA of the CDR3 is TGTGCCAGCAGTTACTCGGGAGGGTCGCCCGCGGTCTGGGAGCAGTACTTC.

As to this clonotype: A read error may explain this, as a much larger clone is one base away. The chain recombines TRBV7-9 with TRBJ2-1; TRBD2 matches at 9 bases. Germline CDR1 and CDR2: SEHNR and FQNEAQ (reference sequence). Losses at the gene ends were 5 bases for V and 4 bases for J; bases not matched to a gene: 15. This CDR3 has 18 residues. The CDR3 DNA reads TGTGCCAGCAGCATAGGAAGGCTAGCGGGATCCGGTTACAATGAGCAGTTCTTC. It codes for CASSIGRLAGSGYNEQFF.

The J gene is TRBJ2-5, the V gene TRBV10-2; 13 nucleotides agree with TRBD2. The CDR3 runs 16 residues. Per the germline V gene, CDR1 is WSHSY and CDR2 is SAAADI. The CDR3 nucleotides are TGCATCAGAAGTGAGGAACTAGCGGGAGGGCGAAAGACCCAGTACTTC. Translated: CIRSEELAGGRKTQYF.

On this clonotype itself: Sequence at one end of the junction differs from germline and may be a read error. This chain uses TRBV5-1 with TRBJ1-1, with D perhaps matching TRBD1 (5 bases). This CDR3 has 16 amino acids. Germline V gene lookup returns CDR1 SGHRS and CDR2 YFSETQ. The CDR3: CASSSRGKGQNTEAFF. The CDR3 coding sequence is TGTGCCAGCAGCTCGAGGGGCAAGGGCCAGAACACTGAAGCTTTCTTT.

J is TRBJ2-2 and V is TRBV5-8; the D gene is possibly TRBD1 (6 bases). V was trimmed by 7 bases and J by 3 bases, leaving 19 bases between them. This CDR3 comprises 16 residues. Germline V gene lookup returns CDR1 SGHTS and CDR2 YDEGEE. The CDR3 DNA reads as TGTGCCAGCTGGCCGAGCTGGGGGCAGGACACCGGGGAGCTGTTTTTT. Protein: CASWPSWGQDTGELFF.

Concerning this clonotype itself: A much more abundant neighbour one base away suggests this may be a read error. This chain joins TRBV28 and TRBJ1-1, with D uncertain. In germline, CDR1 is MDHEN, CDR2 SYDVKM. There are 12 residues in the CDR3. CDR3 bases: TGTGCCAGCAGCCGGGAGAACACTGAAGCTTCCTTT. Its protein product is CASSRENTEASF.

To note about this clonotype: The junction departs from germline at one end; a sequencing error may be responsible. The rearrangement uses TRBV6-5 and TRBJ2-1; maybe TRBD2 (5 bases). This CDR3 region has 15 residues. The germline gives CDR1 MNHEY, CDR2 SVGAGI. The DNA of the CDR3 is TGTGCCAGCAGTCCCGGACTGCCGACCTACAAAGAGCAGTTCTTC. This gives the protein CASSPGLPTYKEQFF.

As to this clonotype: Germline is not matched at one junction end, which may reflect a read error. The chain carries TRBV5-6 and TRBJ1-2, with D uncertain. The CDR3 has 13 residues. In germline, CDR1 is SGHDT, CDR2 YYEEEE. The CDR3 sequence: CASSSEHGYGYSF. The CDR3 DNA reads TGTGCCAGCAGTTCCGAACACGGCTATGGCTACTCCTTC.

In regard to this clonotype: An end of the junction differs from the germline gene, which may be a read error. This chain joins TRBV28 and TRBJ2-2; D might be TRBD2 (5 bases). Per germline, CDR1 MDHEN and CDR2 SYDVKM. The CDR3 contains 15 residues. CDR3 loop: CAGSPLSGSAGELFF. The CDR3 nucleotides are TGTGCCGGCAGTCCATTATCCGGTAGCGCCGGGGAGCTGTTTTTT.

This clonotype was picked up a small number of times. The V call is TRBV20-1, the J call TRBJ2-3, with TRBD2 matching 13 bases. There are 15 residues in the CDR3. Germline assignment: CDR1 DFQATT and CDR2 SNEGSKA (reference sequence). Trimming cost V 0 bases and J 9 bases; bases outside gene matches: 6. The CDR3 protein is CSARETSGRRRTQYF. CDR3 DNA sequence: TGCAGTGCTAGAGAGACTAGCGGGAGGAGGAGGACGCAGTATTTT.

This rearrangement joins TRBV5-5 to TRBJ2-6; 10 bases line up with TRBD1. CDR1 is SGHKS and CDR2 is YYEKEE in the germline V gene (reference sequence). Trimming at V came to 4 bases and at J to 1 base, leaving 11 bases not matched to a gene. The CDR3 length is 19 residues. The CDR3 loop reads CASSPAPGQGGSGANVLTF. As DNA, the CDR3 is TGTGCCAGCAGCCCCGCCCCTGGACAGGGGGGATCTGGGGCCAACGTCCTGACTTTC.

On this clonotype: Possible read error: a much larger clone is one base away. The chain couples TRBV28 to TRBJ2-7, with D unresolved. Trimming removed 2 bases from V and 9 bases from J, with 17 bases in between. The CDR3 length is 14 residues. Germline V gene sequence: CDR1 MDHEN, CDR2 SYDVKM. The CDR3 loop is CASSLLPPGVGQYF. The CDR3 nucleotides are TGTGCCAGCAGTTTACTCCCCCCCGGCGTCGGGCAGTACTTC.

In regard to this clonotype: One end of the junction does not line up with germline, which may come from a read error. The chain links TRBV29-1 to TRBJ2-3; the D is unclear. CDR3 length: 11 residues. Germline V gene lookup returns CDR1 SQVTM and CDR2 ANQGSEA. The CDR3 loop is CSVPPVATHYF. The CDR3 DNA reads TGCAGCGTTCCCCCGGTGGCCACGCATTATTTT.

On this clonotype: At one boundary the junction diverges from the germline segment, which might be a read error. The J gene is TRBJ1-1, the V gene TRBV6-5; D gene unclear. In germline, CDR1 is MNHEY, CDR2 SVGAGI. The CDR3 sequence is 17 residues long. The CDR3 DNA reads TGCGCCAGCAGCCACCGGCGGACGCTGTACGTGAACACTGAAGCTTTCTTT. Protein: CASSHRRTLYVNTEAFF.

Note on this clonotype: This may be a read error, as it is one base from a much larger clone. This chain joins TRBV5-1 and TRBJ1-5, with no clear D. Germline CDR1 and CDR2: SGHRS and YFSETQ. CDR3 length equals 15 residues. V shed 5 bases and J shed 0 bases, with 12 bases lying between them. This chain's CDR3 is CASRTRLDSNQPQHF. The CDR3 bases are TGCGCCAGCAGGACCAGACTAGATAGCAATCAGCCCCAGCATTTT.

The chain is built from TRBV5-1 and TRBJ2-5; no definite D call. Looked up from germline, CDR1 is SGHRS and CDR2 is YFSETQ. The CDR3 loop spans 17 amino acids. Trimming removed 1 base from V and 1 base from J, with 17 bases in between. The CDR3 coding sequence is TGCGCCAGCAGCTTGTACCAGGCAACGAATACCCAAGAGACCCAGTACTTC. The encoded protein is CASSLYQATNTQETQYF.

This clonotype was counted a single time. The chain employs TRBV11-2 and TRBJ1-1, with D possibly TRBD1 on 5 matching bases. Per the germline V gene, CDR1 is SGHAT and CDR2 is FQNNGV. V lost 9 bases to trimming and J lost 1 base, with 12 bases between them. There are 13 residues in the CDR3. CDR3 bases: TGTGCCAGGTTCAGGGTTACGAACACTGAAGCTTTCTTT. As protein: CARFRVTNTEAFF.